Given below is one T cell receptor beta chain in context. This sample was included in a study of T cells after yellow fever vaccination. Study-wide context: SMART-Seq v4 Ultra Low Input prepared the low-cell-number fractions.

Germline V lookup: CDR1 SGHRS, CDR2 YFSETQ. CDR3 length: 15 residues. Trimming took 4 bases from V and 7 from J, leaving 21 bases between them. The TCR cDNA carried a universal primer site and UMIs from 5'RACE template switching. Via MiXCR, TCRdb re-called the 5' RACE reads, giving one row per CDR3 protein. This table holds about 220,000 distinct CDR3 sequences, around 6.7% found once. The input for sequencing was CD4+ T cells sorted from PBMCs, taken on the day of the yellow fever booster vaccination. This receptor was obtained from a man aged 25-40 years who received the YFV17D yellow fever vaccine. The V and J genes are TRBV5-1 and TRBJ2-7; D perhaps matches TRBD1 (6 bases). In nucleotides, the CDR3 is TGCGCCAGCAGCAGGGGGTTCGGGCAGGTTCAAGAGCAGTACTTC. The encoded protein is CASSRGFGQVQEQYF.